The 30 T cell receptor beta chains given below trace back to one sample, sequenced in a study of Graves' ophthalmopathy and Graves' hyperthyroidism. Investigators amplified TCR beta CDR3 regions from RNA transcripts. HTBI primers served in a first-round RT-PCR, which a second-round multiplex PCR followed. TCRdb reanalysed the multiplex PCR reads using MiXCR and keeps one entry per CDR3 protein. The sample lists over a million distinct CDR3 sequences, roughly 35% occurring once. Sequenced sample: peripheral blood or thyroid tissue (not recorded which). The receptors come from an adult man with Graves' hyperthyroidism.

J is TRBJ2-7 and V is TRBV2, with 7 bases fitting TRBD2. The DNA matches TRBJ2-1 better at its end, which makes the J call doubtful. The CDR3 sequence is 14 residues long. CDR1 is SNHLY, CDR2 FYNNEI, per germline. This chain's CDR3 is CASRTGTTPSEQFF. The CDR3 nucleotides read TGTGCCAGCAGAACCGGGACTACCCCCTCGGAGCAGTTCTTC.

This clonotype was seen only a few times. CDR3 DNA: TGTGCCAGCAGCTTCGACAGAGATCAGCCCCAGCATTTT. Amino acid sequence: CASSFDRDQPQHF. The V gene is TRBV27, the J gene TRBJ1-5, with D perhaps matching TRBD1 (5 bases). The CDR3 covers 13 residues. Looked up from germline, CDR1 is MNHEY and CDR2 is SMNVEV (reference sequence). Deletions cut 6 bases from V and 5 bases from J, with 11 bases between.

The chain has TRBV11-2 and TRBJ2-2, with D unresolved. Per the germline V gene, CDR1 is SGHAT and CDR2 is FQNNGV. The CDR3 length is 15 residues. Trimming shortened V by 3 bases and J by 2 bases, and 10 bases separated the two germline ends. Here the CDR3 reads CASSFLPLNTGELFF. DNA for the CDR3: TGTGCCAGCAGCTTCCTACCCCTCAACACCGGGGAGCTGTTTTTT. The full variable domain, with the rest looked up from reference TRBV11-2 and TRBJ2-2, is EAGVAQSPRYKIIEKRQSVAFWCNPISGHATLYWYQQILGQGPKLLIQFQNNGVVDDSQLPKDRFSAERLKGVDSTLKIQPAKLEDSAVYLCASSFLPLNTGELFFGEGSRLTVL.

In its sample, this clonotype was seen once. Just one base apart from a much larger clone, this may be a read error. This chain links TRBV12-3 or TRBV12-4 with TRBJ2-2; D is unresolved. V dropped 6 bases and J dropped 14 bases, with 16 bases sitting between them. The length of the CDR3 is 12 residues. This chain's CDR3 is CASRSSVAVLFF. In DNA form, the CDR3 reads TGTGCCAGCAGATCCTCCGTGGCAGTCCTGTTTTTT.

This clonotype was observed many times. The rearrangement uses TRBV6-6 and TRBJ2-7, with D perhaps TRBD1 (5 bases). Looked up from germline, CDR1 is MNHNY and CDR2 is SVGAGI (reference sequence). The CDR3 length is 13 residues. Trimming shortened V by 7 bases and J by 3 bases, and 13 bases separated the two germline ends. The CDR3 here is CASTLRVNYEQYF. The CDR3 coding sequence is TGTGCCAGCACTCTCAGGGTCAACTACGAGCAGTACTTC.

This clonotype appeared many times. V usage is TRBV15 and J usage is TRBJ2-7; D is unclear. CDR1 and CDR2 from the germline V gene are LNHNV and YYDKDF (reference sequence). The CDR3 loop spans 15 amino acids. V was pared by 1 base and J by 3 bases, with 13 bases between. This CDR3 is CATSRVYKANYEQYF. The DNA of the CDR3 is TGTGCCACCAGCAGAGTTTATAAGGCGAACTACGAGCAGTACTTC. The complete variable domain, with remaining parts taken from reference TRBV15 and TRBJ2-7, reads DAMVIQNPRYQVTQFGKPVTLSCSQTLNHNVMYWYQQKSSQAPKLLFHYYDKDFNNEADTPDNFQSRRPNTSFCFLDIRSPGLGDTAMYLCATSRVYKANYEQYFGPGTRLTVT.

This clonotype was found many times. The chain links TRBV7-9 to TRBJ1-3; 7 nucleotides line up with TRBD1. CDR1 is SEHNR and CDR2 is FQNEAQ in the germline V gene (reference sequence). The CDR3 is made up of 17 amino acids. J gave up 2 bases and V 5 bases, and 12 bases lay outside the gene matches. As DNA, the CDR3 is TGTGCCAGCAGCGCTACATTAGACAGGGCGGCTGGAAACACCATATATTTT. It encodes CASSATLDRAAGNTIYF.

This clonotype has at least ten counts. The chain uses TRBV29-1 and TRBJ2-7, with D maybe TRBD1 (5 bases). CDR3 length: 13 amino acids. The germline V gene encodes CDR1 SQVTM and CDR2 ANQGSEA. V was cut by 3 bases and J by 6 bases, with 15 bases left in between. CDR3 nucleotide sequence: TGCAGCGTTGACACAGGCTTTCCCACCGAGCAGTACTTC. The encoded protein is CSVDTGFPTEQYF.

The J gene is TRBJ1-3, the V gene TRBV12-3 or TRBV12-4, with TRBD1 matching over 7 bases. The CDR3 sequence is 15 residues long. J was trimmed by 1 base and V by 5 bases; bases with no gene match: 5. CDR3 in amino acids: CASSHDRVSGNTIYF. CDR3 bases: TGTGCCAGCAGTCACGACAGGGTTTCTGGAAACACCATATATTTT.

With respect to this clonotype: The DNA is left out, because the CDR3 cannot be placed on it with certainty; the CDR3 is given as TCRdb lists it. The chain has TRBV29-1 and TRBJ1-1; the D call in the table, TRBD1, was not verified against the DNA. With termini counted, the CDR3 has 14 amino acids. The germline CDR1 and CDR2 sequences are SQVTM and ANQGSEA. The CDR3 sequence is CSVASGTGNTEAFF.

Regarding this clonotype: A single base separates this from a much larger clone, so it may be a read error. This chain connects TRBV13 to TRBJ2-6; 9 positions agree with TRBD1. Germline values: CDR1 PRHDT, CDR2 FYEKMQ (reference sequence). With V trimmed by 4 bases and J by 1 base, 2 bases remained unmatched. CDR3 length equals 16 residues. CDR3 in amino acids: CASSWDRVSGANVLTF. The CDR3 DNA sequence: TGTGCCAGCAGCTGGGACAGGGTTTCTGGGGCCAACGTCCTGACTTTC.

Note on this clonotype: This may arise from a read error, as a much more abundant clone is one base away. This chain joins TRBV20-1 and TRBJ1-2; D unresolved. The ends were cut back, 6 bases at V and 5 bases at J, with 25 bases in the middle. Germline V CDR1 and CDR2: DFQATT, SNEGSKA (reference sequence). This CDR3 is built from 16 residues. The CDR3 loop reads CSARLLLSTSWYGYTF. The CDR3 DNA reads TGCAGTGCCAGACTGCTCCTGAGCACCTCCTGGTATGGCTACACCTTC.

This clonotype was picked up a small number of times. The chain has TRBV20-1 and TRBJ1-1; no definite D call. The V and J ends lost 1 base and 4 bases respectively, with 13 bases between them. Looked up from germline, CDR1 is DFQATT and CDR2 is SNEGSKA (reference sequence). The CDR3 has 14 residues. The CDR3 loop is CSARVVGWGTEAFF. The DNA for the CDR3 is TGCAGTGCTAGAGTCGTGGGTTGGGGCACTGAAGCTTTCTTT.

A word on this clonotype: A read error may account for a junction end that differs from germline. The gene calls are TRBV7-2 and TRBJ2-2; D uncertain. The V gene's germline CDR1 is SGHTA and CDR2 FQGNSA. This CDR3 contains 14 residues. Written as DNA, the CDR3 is TGCGCCAGCAGCCAATTAAGAGAGACCGGGGAGCTGTTTTTT. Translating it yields CASSQLRETGELFF.

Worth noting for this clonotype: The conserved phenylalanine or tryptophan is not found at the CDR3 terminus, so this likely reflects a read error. DNA for the CDR3: TGTGCCAGCAGCCTCGGGGGAAAAGAGACCCAGTACCTC. Its translation is CASSLGGKETQYL. The chain has TRBV7-8 and TRBJ2-5; D possibly corresponds to TRBD2 (6 bases). The germline gives CDR1 SGHVS, CDR2 FQNEAQ. This CDR3 spans 13 amino acids. Trimming removed 5 bases at V and 3 bases at J, with 10 bases between.

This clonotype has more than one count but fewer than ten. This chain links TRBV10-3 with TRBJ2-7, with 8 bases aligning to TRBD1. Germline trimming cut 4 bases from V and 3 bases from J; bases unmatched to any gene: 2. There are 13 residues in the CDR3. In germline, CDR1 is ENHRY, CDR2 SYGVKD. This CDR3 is CAISVDRGYEQYF. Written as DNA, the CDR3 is TGTGCCATCAGTGTAGACAGGGGCTACGAGCAGTACTTC.

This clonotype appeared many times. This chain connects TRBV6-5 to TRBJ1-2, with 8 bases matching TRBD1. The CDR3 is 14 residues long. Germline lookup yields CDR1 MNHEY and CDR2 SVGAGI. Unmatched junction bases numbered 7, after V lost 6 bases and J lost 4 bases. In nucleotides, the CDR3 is TGTGCCAGCAGCAGGGGACAGGAGCGCTATGGCTACACCTTC. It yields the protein CASSRGQERYGYTF.

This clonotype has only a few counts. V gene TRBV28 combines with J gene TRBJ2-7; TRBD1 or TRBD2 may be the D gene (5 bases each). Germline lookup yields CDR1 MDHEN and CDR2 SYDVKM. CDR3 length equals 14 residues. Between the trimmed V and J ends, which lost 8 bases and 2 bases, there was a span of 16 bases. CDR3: CASASGTGPYEQYF. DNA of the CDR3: TGTGCCAGCGCGTCCGGGACGGGGCCCTACGAGCAGTACTTC.

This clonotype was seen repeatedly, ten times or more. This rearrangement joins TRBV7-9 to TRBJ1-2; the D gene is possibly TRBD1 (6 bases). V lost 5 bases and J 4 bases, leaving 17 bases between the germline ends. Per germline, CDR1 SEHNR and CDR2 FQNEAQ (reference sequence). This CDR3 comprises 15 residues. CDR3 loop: CASSTIVATGYGYTF. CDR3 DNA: TGTGCCAGCAGCACTATAGTTGCGACAGGCTATGGCTACACCTTC.

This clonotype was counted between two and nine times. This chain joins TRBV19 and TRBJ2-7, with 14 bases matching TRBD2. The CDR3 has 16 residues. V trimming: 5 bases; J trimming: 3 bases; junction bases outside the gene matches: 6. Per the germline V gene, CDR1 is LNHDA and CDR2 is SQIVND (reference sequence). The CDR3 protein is CASSPPGLAGDYEQYF. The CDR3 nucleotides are TGTGCCAGTAGTCCTCCGGGACTAGCGGGGGACTACGAGCAGTACTTC.

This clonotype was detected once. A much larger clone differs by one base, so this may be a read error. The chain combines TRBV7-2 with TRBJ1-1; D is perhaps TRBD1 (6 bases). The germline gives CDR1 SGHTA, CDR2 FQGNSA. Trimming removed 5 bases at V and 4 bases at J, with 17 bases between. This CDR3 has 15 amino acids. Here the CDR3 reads CASSADRGGPTEAFF. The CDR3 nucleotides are TGTGCCAGCAGCGCGGATAGGGGGGGACCCACTGAAGCTTTCTTT. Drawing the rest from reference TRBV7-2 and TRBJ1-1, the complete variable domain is GAGVSQSPSNKVTEKGKDVELRCDPISGHTALYWYRQSLGQGLEFLIYFQGNSAPDKSGLPSDRFSAERTGGSVSTLTIQRTQQEDSAVYLCASSADRGGPTEAFFGQGTRLTVV.

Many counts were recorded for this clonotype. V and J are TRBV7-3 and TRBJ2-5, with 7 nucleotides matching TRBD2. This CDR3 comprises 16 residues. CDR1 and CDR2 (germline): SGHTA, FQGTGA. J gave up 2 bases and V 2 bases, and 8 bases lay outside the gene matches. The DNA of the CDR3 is TGTGCCAGCAGCTTATCAACAGGAGCGGGACAAGAGACCCAGTACTTC. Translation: CASSLSTGAGQETQYF.

In DNA form, the CDR3 reads TGTGCCAGCAGCTTAGGGGGCCCTCCTTTTAGCAATCAGCCCCAGCATTTT. Translating it yields CASSLGGPPFSNQPQHF. V is TRBV7-2 and J is TRBJ1-5; the D gene is possibly TRBD1 (5 bases). Germline V gene lookup returns CDR1 SGHTA and CDR2 FQGNSA. The ends were cut back, 1 base at V and 0 bases at J, with 13 bases in the middle. The CDR3 has 17 residues. Full variable domain (outside the CDR3, taken from reference TRBV7-2 and TRBJ1-5): GAGVSQSPSNKVTEKGKDVELRCDPISGHTALYWYRQSLGQGLEFLIYFQGNSAPDKSGLPSDRFSAERTGGSVSTLTIQRTQQEDSAVYLCASSLGGPPFSNQPQHFGDGTRLSIL.

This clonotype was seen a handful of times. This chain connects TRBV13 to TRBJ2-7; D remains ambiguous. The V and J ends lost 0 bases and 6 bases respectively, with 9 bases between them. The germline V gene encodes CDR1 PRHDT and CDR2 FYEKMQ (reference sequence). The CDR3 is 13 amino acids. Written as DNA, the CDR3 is TGTGCCAGCAGCTTAGGTCGTCCAACCGAGCAGTACTTC. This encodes CASSLGRPTEQYF.

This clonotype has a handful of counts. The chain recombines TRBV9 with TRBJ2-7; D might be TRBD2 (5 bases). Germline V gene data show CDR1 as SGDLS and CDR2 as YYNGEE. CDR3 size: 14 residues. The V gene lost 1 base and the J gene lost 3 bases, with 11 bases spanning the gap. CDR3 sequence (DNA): TGTGCCAGCAGCGTAAGAGGGAACCTCTACGAGCAGTACTTC. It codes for CASSVRGNLYEQYF.

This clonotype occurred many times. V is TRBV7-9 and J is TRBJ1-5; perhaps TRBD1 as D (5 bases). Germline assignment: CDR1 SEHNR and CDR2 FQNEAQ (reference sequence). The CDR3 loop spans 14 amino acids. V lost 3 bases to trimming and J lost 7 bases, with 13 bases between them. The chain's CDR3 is CASSLGQVDQPQHF. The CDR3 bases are TGTGCCAGCAGCTTGGGGCAGGTGGACCAGCCCCAGCATTTT.

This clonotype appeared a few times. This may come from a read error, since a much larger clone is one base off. This CDR3 is CSVEKVGTRAFF. Written as DNA, the CDR3 is TGCAGCGTTGAAAAGGTTGGGACACGGGCTTTCTTT. The chain combines TRBV29-1 with TRBJ1-1; TRBD1 might be the D (6 bases). V was shortened by 2 bases and J by 11 bases, with 15 bases between the two germline ends. In germline, CDR1 is SQVTM, CDR2 ANQGSEA. The CDR3 has 12 amino acids.

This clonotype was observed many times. The CDR3 is CASSLKRNTEAFF. CDR3 nucleotides: TGTGCCAGCAGCTTAAAGCGGAACACTGAAGCTTTCTTT. The chain carries TRBV12-3 or TRBV12-4 and TRBJ1-1; no definite D call. The length of the CDR3 is 13 residues. V lost 6 bases and J 1 base, leaving 9 bases between the germline ends.

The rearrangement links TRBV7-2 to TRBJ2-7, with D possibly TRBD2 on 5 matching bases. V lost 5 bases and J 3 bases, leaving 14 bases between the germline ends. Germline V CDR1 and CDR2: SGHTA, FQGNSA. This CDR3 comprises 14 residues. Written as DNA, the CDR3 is TGTGCCAGCAGCCCAGTCGGCGGACTCTACGAGCAGTACTTC. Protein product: CASSPVGGLYEQYF.

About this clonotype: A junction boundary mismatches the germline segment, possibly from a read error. CDR3 loop: CAGSQDGPGKRQPQHF. The CDR3 DNA reads as TGCGCCGGCAGCCAAGATGGGCCAGGGAAAAGACAGCCCCAGCATTTT. The rearrangement joins TRBV4-3 to TRBJ1-5; tentative D call: TRBD1 (5 bases). Germline lookup yields CDR1 LGHNA and CDR2 YSLEER. The CDR3 sequence is 16 residues long.